The 21 T cell receptor beta chains below all came from one sample that was sequenced in a study of breast tumors, draining lymph nodes, adjacent tissues. TCRdb reanalysed the multiplex PCR reads using MiXCR and keeps one entry per CDR3 protein. The table lists 60,000 to 75,000 distinct CDR3 sequences, around 52% of them singletons. Sequences were obtained from breast tumor tissue. Receptors originate from a female donor with breast cancer. Some clones in this sample may be carry-over from other donors' samples.

V is TRBV12-3 or TRBV12-4 and J is TRBJ1-2; a weak D match, TRBD1 (5 bases). CDR3 length: 12 residues. The ends were cut back, 1 base at V and 6 bases at J, with 6 bases in the middle. The CDR3 region has the DNA TGTGCCAGCAGTTTAGGGGGACATGGCTACACCTTC. Translation gives CASSLGGHGYTF.

This clonotype was recorded at least ten times. The rearrangement joins TRBV7-8 to TRBJ2-7, with D perhaps given as TRBD1 or TRBD2 (5 bases each). Looked up from germline, CDR1 is SGHVS and CDR2 is FQNEAQ. The CDR3 sequence is 12 residues long. V lost 3 bases and J 6 bases, leaving 9 bases between the germline ends. CDR3 in DNA: TGTGCCAGCAGCTTGGGACGGTTCGAGCAGTACTTC. It is translated as CASSLGRFEQYF.

This sequence joins TRBV20-1 and TRBJ2-3, with D possibly being TRBD1 or TRBD2 (6 bases each). The germline CDR1 and CDR2 sequences are DFQATT and SNEGSKA (reference sequence). The CDR3 is 12 residues long. The V gene lost 7 bases and the J gene lost 7 bases, with 15 bases spanning the gap. The CDR3 bases are TGCAGTGAGGGGGGTAGCGCGAATACGCAGTATTTT. It is translated as CSEGGSANTQYF.

This clonotype was detected only once. The rearrangement uses TRBV7-2 and TRBJ1-2, with D possibly being TRBD1 (5 bases). There are 15 residues in the CDR3. The V and J ends lost 5 bases and 4 bases respectively, with 17 bases between them. Germline V gene lookup returns CDR1 SGHTA and CDR2 FQGNSA. As DNA, the CDR3 is TGTGCCAGCAGCCCTCGCCGAGACAGCACCTATGGCTACACCTTC. Translating it yields CASSPRRDSTYGYTF.

This clonotype was seen repeatedly, ten times or more. V and J are TRBV20-1 and TRBJ2-7; D not certain. Germline V gives CDR1 DFQATT, CDR2 SNEGSKA (reference sequence). V shed 0 bases and J shed 13 bases, with 19 bases lying between them. CDR3 size: 13 residues. CDR3 residues: CSARDPRLSPLYF. The CDR3 region has the DNA TGCAGTGCTAGAGACCCCAGACTCTCCCCGCTATACTTC.

This clonotype occurred many times. J is TRBJ2-7 and V is TRBV28, with a weak D call TRBD2 (6 bases). Trimming cost V 8 bases and J 6 bases, with 17 bases left between them. Germline V gene data show CDR1 as MDHEN and CDR2 as SYDVKM. This CDR3 region has 13 residues. The CDR3 loop reads CASGKAGWGEQYF. CDR3 sequence (DNA): TGTGCCAGCGGTAAAGCGGGCTGGGGCGAGCAGTACTTC. Variable domain in full (rest from reference TRBV28 and TRBJ2-7): DVKVTQSSRYLVKRTGEKVFLECVQDMDHENMFWYRQDPGLGLRLIYFSYDVKMKEKGDIPEGYSVSREKKERFSLILESASTNQTSMYLCASGKAGWGEQYFGPGTRLTVT.

Only a few counts were recorded for this clonotype. A read error is possible here, since a much larger clone lies one base away. It is likely a read error, because the conserved phenylalanine at the end of the CDR3 is missing. V usage is TRBV9 and J usage is TRBJ2-1, with unresolved D. The germline gives CDR1 SGDLS, CDR2 YYNGEE. V was cut by 0 bases and J by 3 bases, with 4 bases left in between. CDR3 length: 13 residues. CDR3 coding DNA: TGTGCCAGCAGCGTAGAAGTCTACAATGAGCAGTTCTCC. This encodes CASSVEVYNEQFS.

The chain has TRBV2 and TRBJ2-7, with D tentatively TRBD1 or TRBD2 (5 bases each). Germline V gene data show CDR1 as SNHLY and CDR2 as FYNNEI. V dropped 3 bases and J dropped 2 bases, with 8 bases sitting between them. The CDR3 contains 13 residues. The CDR3 sequence: CASSERGTYEQYF. The CDR3 bases are TGTGCCAGCAGTGAGAGGGGCACCTACGAGCAGTACTTC. Supplemented by reference TRBV2 and TRBJ2-7, the full variable domain reads EPEVTQTPSHQVTQMGQEVILRCVPISNHLYFYWYRQILGQKVEFLVSFYNNEISEKSEIFDDQFSVERPDGSNFTLKIRSTKLEDSAMYFCASSERGTYEQYFGPGTRLTVT.

The genes are TRBV9 and TRBJ2-5, with 14 bases that match TRBD2. The CDR3 loop spans 20 amino acids. In germline, CDR1 is SGDLS, CDR2 YYNGEE. V gave up 5 bases and J gave up 5 bases; unmatched junction bases: 20. CDR3 DNA: TGTGCCAGCAGTCCGGGACTAGCGGGAGTGGCCGGGGGGGGGCGGGAGACCCAGTACTTC. It translates to CASSPGLAGVAGGGRETQYF. The variable domain in full, with the rest retrieved from reference TRBV9 and TRBJ2-5, is DSGVTQTPKHLITATGQRVTLRCSPRSGDLSVYWYQQSLDQGLQFLIQYYNGEERAKGNILERFSAQQFPDLHSELNLSSLELGDSALYFCASSPGLAGVAGGGRETQYFGPGTRLLVL.

Sample share makes this clonotype medium-sized (0.01 to 0.1%). The chain joins TRBV5-6 to TRBJ2-7; possibly TRBD2 for D (5 bases). The length of the CDR3 is 14 residues. Germline V gene data show CDR1 as SGHDT and CDR2 as YYEEEE. V was shortened by 4 bases and J by 7 bases, with 18 bases between the two germline ends. DNA for the CDR3: TGTGCCAGCAGCGTCTTCTTCGTCCAGCGGGAGCAGTACTTC. Protein: CASSVFFVQREQYF.

This clonotype appeared once. The chain has TRBV2 and TRBJ1-2; 8 nucleotides match TRBD1. The germline V gene encodes CDR1 SNHLY and CDR2 FYNNEI. The CDR3 is 13 residues long. V lost 6 bases and J lost 4; bases outside the gene matches: 4. The CDR3 loop reads CASRGQALYGYTF. CDR3 sequence (DNA): TGTGCCAGCAGGGGACAGGCTCTCTATGGCTACACCTTC.

This clonotype came up a few times. An end of the junction differs from the germline gene, which may be a read error. This rearrangement joins TRBV15 to TRBJ1-2; D is unresolved. The CDR3 length is 15 residues. Germline values: CDR1 LNHNV, CDR2 YYDKDF (reference sequence). Here the CDR3 reads CATSRDRWQVYGYTF. In DNA form, the CDR3 reads TGTGCCACCAGCAGAGATAGGTGGCAGGTCTATGGCTATACCTTC.

This chain connects TRBV19 to TRBJ1-4, with D perhaps TRBD1 (5 bases). The CDR3 is 17 residues long. V lost 4 bases to trimming and J lost 4 bases, with 19 bases between them. Looked up from germline, CDR1 is LNHDA and CDR2 is SQIVND (reference sequence). CDR3 DNA: TGTGCCAGTAGTACCGGGACCGGGGCAGGTGGTAATGAAAAACTGTTTTTT. This encodes CASSTGTGAGGNEKLFF. Variable domain in full (rest from reference TRBV19 and TRBJ1-4): DGGITQSPKYLFRKEGQNVTLSCEQNLNHDAMYWYRQDPGQGLRLIYYSQIVNDFQKGDIAEGYSVSREKKESFPLTVTSAQKNPTAFYLCASSTGTGAGGNEKLFFGSGTQLSVL.

The rearrangement joins TRBV11-2 to TRBJ2-1, with 11 bases fitting TRBD1. V shed 5 bases and J 8 bases; nucleotides not matched to a gene: 14. CDR3 length: 17 residues. Germline V gives CDR1 SGHAT, CDR2 FQNNGV. The CDR3 coding sequence is TGTGCCAGCAGCGTGGGAAACGGGGACAGGGGGAGGGATGAGCAGTTCTTC. Its translation: CASSVGNGDRGRDEQFF.

This clonotype was recorded at least ten times. J is TRBJ2-2 and V is TRBV30, with D uncertain. The V gene lost 0 bases and the J gene lost 8 bases, with 4 bases spanning the gap. The germline V gene encodes CDR1 GTSNPN and CDR2 SVGIG (reference sequence). This CDR3 is built from 11 residues. CDR3 amino acids: CAWSVRGELFF. CDR3 nucleotides: TGTGCCTGGAGTGTTCGGGGGGAGCTGTTTTTT.

This chain uses TRBV2 with TRBJ1-2, with D perhaps TRBD1 (6 bases). The V and J ends lost 4 bases and 8 bases respectively, with 17 bases between them. This CDR3 contains 14 residues. In germline, CDR1 is SNHLY, CDR2 FYNNEI. The CDR3 reads CASSATGGAGGYTF. CDR3 DNA sequence: TGTGCCAGCAGTGCCACCGGGGGCGCGGGCGGCTACACCTTC.

Concerning this clonotype: The CDR3 ends on some other residue instead of the conserved phenylalanine or tryptophan, so this is likely a read error. This rearrangement joins TRBV20-1 to TRBJ2-1; 7 bases are shared with TRBD2. The ends lost 5 bases at V and 6 bases at J; junction bases unmatched: 7. The CDR3 extends over 13 amino acids. Germline lookup yields CDR1 DFQATT and CDR2 SNEGSKA (reference sequence). CDR3 bases: TGCAGTGCTCCCGGACTAGGGCGCAATGAGCAGTTCCTC. Translating it yields CSAPGLGRNEQFL.

The V call is TRBV2, the J call TRBJ2-5; no clear D. Per germline, CDR1 SNHLY and CDR2 FYNNEI. The CDR3 has 15 residues. V was shortened by 4 bases and J by 1 base, with 13 bases between the two germline ends. The CDR3 region is CASSVERHPQETQYF. CDR3 in DNA: TGTGCCAGCAGTGTTGAGAGGCACCCCCAAGAGACCCAGTACTTC.

This sequence joins TRBV7-2 and TRBJ2-7; unclear D gene. The CDR3 is made up of 12 amino acids. V was trimmed by 3 bases and J by 2 bases, leaving 5 bases between them. Per the germline V gene, CDR1 is SGHTA and CDR2 is FQGNSA. In DNA form, the CDR3 reads TGTGCCAGCAGCTTCCAAGCCTACGAGCAGTACTTC. Amino acids: CASSFQAYEQYF.

This clonotype has a handful of counts. Possible read error: a much larger clone is one base away. The genes are TRBV20-1 and TRBJ2-1, with 9 bases identical to TRBD2. V lost 0 bases to trimming and J lost 6 bases; unmatched junction nucleotides: 6. Looked up from germline, CDR1 is DFQATT and CDR2 is SNEGSKA (reference sequence). The CDR3 is made up of 15 amino acids. The CDR3 spells CSAREAREGPNEQFF. CDR3 DNA sequence: TGCAGTGCTAGAGAGGCGCGGGAGGGCCCCAATGAGCAGTTCTTC.

This chain connects TRBV28 to TRBJ1-1, with D unclear. V was pared by 6 bases and J by 3 bases, with 14 bases between. The germline V gene encodes CDR1 MDHEN and CDR2 SYDVKM. This CDR3 has 14 amino acids. CDR3 sequence: CASRGWEVDTEAFF. The CDR3 DNA reads as TGTGCCAGCAGAGGATGGGAAGTGGACACTGAAGCTTTCTTT.